This T cell receptor beta chain was captured in a study of T cell responses to AZD1222 COVID-19 vaccine. Overall study findings and caveats: Clonal diversity was possibly underestimated, and the donors were mostly white British, with more females.

The CDR3 has 13 amino acids. Germline V gene data show CDR1 as MDHEN and CDR2 as SYDVKM. Trimming removed 3 bases at V and 5 bases at J, with 8 bases between. As for this clone: Its specificity is unknown.

Profiled with immunoSEQ multiplex PCR; TCRdb holds only in-frame clones, not every one. The sample records 90,000 to 120,000 clones, about 90% being singletons. The sequence came from an adult in good health. The J gene is TRBJ2-1, the V gene TRBV28; D might be TRBD2 (5 bases). Material: peripheral blood, obtained on day 0 of AZD1222 vaccination. Here the CDR3 reads CASSFGRDNEQFF. DNA of the CDR3: TGTGCCAGCAGTTTTGGGAGAGACAATGAGCAGTTCTTC.